These T cell receptor beta chains were read from a single sample in a study of T cells after yellow fever vaccination. TCRdb reanalysed the 5' RACE reads using MiXCR and keeps one entry per CDR3 protein. The data hold roughly 260,000 distinct CDR3 sequences, with over 10% observed a single time. The material sequenced was CD4+ T cells sorted from PBMCs, taken 45 days after the yellow fever booster vaccination. The receptor source for this set is a man aged 30 to 45 who received the YFV17D yellow fever vaccine. The CDR3 runs from the conserved cysteine through the conserved F or W. Each record gives: V gene, D gene, clone size, J gene, CDR3 DNA, CDR3 protein. A D gene is named only where the DNA matches it firmly. Clone size is stated in some rows and not others, as once, few, many or a class when expanded.

TRBV12-3/TRBV12-4	-	-	TRBJ2-7	TGTGCCAGCAGTTTGTCGGGGGAGCTTTCCGAGCAGTACTTC	CASSLSGELSEQYF
TRBV24-1	TRBD1	-	TRBJ2-3	TGTGCCACCAGTGACCCGGGAACAGGGGGCACAGATACGCAGTATTTT	CATSDPGTGGTDTQYF
TRBV5-1	-	few	TRBJ2-3	TGCGCCAGCAGCTGGGGAAGCCTGAGCACAGATACGCAGTATTTT	CASSWGSLSTDTQYF
TRBV18	-	few	TRBJ1-2	TGTGCCACCTCTCCGGACCACAACTATGGCTACACCTTC	CATSPDHNYGYTF
TRBV6-5	-	few	TRBJ1-1	TGTGCCAGCAGTTACAGAGGGAGAACAACTGAAGCTTTCTTT	CASSYRGRTTEAFF
TRBV6-1	-	-	TRBJ2-3	TGTGCCAGCGGCCTAGCGTTGACAGATACGCAGTATTTT	CASGLALTDTQYF
TRBV7-2	TRBD2	few	TRBJ2-1	TGTGCCAGCAGCCGCGCCGGGACTAGTGGTTCCAATGAGCAGTTCTTC	CASSRAGTSGSNEQFF
TRBV27	-	few	TRBJ2-2	TGTGCCAGCAGTTCGGCGGGAAGGAACACCGGGGAGCTGTTTTTT	CASSSAGRNTGELFF
TRBV7-3	-	-	TRBJ2-3	TGTGCCAGCAGCTTAGACCGTTTTACAGATACGCAGTATTTT	CASSLDRFTDTQYF
TRBV5-6	-	-	TRBJ2-1	TGTGCCAGCAGCCAGGGACTCCCCGCAGTGAATGAGCAGTTCTTC	CASSQGLPAVNEQFF
TRBV6-2/TRBV6-3	TRBD2	many	TRBJ2-1	TGTGCCAGCAGTTACTCGATAGCGGGCGGAGGGTACAATGAGCAGTTCTTC	CASSYSIAGGGYNEQFF
TRBV9	TRBD2	-	TRBJ2-5	TGTGCCAGCAGCGTAGAGCCTAGCGGGAGTGGGACCCAGTACTTC	CASSVEPSGSGTQYF
TRBV7-3	-	few	TRBJ2-2	TGTGCCAGCAGCTTAGCGTATACCGGGGAGCTGTTTTTT	CASSLAYTGELFF
TRBV7-8	-	few	TRBJ2-3	TGTGCCAGCCCTATGGGGCGTGTCAGCACAGATACGCAGTATTTT	CASPMGRVSTDTQYF
TRBV11-2	TRBD2	many	TRBJ2-3	TGTGCCAGCAGCCCCGTAGGGGGACTAGCGGTTAGCACAGATACGCAGTATTTT	CASSPVGGLAVSTDTQYF
TRBV27	TRBD2	few	TRBJ2-1	TGTGCCAGCAGTTTAACGTCTAGCGGACGCCGGTACAATGAGCAGTTCTTC	CASSLTSSGRRYNEQFF
TRBV7-9	-	-	TRBJ2-3	TGTGCCAGCTCCTTACGTCTAATGGCAGATACGCAGTATTTT	CASSLRLMADTQYF
TRBV6-5	-	few	TRBJ1-3	TGTGCCAGCAGTTACTCGAAGGCGGCAGCTGGAAACACCATATATTTT	CASSYSKAAAGNTIYF
TRBV5-1	-	-	TRBJ2-7	TGCGCCAGCAGCTACTACGGCTCCTACGAGCAGTACTTC	CASSYYGSYEQYF
TRBV19	-	-	TRBJ2-2	TGTGCCAGTAGTATCCACCTAGCAGGGAACACCGGGGAGCTGTTTTTT	CASSIHLAGNTGELFF